A single sample is the source of the 24 T cell receptor beta chains below, sequenced in a study of blood T cell repertoires in COVID-19 (dated by TCRdb to 2018 to 2021). Library prep was done by the immunoSEQ multiplex PCR assay. TCRdb re-hosts the immuneACCESS table, in-frame sequences only. Its copies lack some clones; in the studies checked, an unresolved V gene accounts for under half of them, and the cause for the rest is not known. The sample has 250,000 or so clones on record, 84% of them singletons. 4% of the sample belongs to the ten largest clones. The sample consisted of peripheral blood. All receptors come from a man aged 50 to 60 with acute or convalescent COVID-19.

This chain uses TRBV12-3 or TRBV12-4 with TRBJ1-2, with D unresolved. Deletions cut 5 bases from V and 4 bases from J, with 11 bases between. This CDR3 is 13 amino acids long. CDR3 sequence (DNA): TGTGCCAGCAGTGTAGGACCGGGCTATGGCTACACCTTC. This sequence encodes CASSVGPGYGYTF.

The chain recombines TRBV7-9 with TRBJ2-2, with 11 positions matching TRBD1. This CDR3 has 19 residues. Germline V gene sequence: CDR1 SEHNR, CDR2 FQNEAQ (reference sequence). The junction had 8 bases not matched to a gene; V was cut back by 1 base and J by 1 base. CDR3 sequence: CASSLGRRGQGVNTGELFF. DNA of the CDR3: TGTGCCAGCAGCTTAGGTCGGCGGGGACAGGGGGTGAACACCGGGGAGCTGTTTTTT.

J is TRBJ1-2 and V is TRBV28; D unclear. The V gene's germline CDR1 is MDHEN and CDR2 SYDVKM. V lost 2 bases and J lost 8, with 12 bases in between. CDR3 length equals 13 residues. The CDR3 nucleotides are TGTGCCAGCAGTTTACACCCCCTCGAGGGCTACACCTTC. As protein: CASSLHPLEGYTF.

The chain is built from TRBV5-4 and TRBJ2-2, with D perhaps matching TRBD2 (5 bases). Germline V CDR1 and CDR2: SGHNT, YYREEE (reference sequence). CDR3 length: 14 amino acids. V lost 4 bases, J lost 4 bases, and 11 bases lay in between. The chain's CDR3 is CASSELVGTGELFF. For the CDR3, the DNA is TGTGCCAGCAGCGAACTAGTAGGCACCGGGGAGCTGTTTTTT.

The J gene is TRBJ2-1, the V gene TRBV19, with 8 bases lining up with TRBD2. V trimming: 6 bases; J trimming: 13 bases; junction bases outside the gene matches: 20. In germline, CDR1 is LNHDA, CDR2 SQIVND (reference sequence). The CDR3 is made up of 16 amino acids. CDR3 residues: CASSRESSGSGKQQFF. For the CDR3, the DNA is TGTGCCAGTAGCCGCGAGTCCAGCGGGAGCGGAAAGCAACAGTTCTTC. Based on the CDR3 plus reference TRBV19 and TRBJ2-1, the full variable domain is DGGITQSPKYLFRKEGQNVTLSCEQNLNHDAMYWYRQDPGQGLRLIYYSQIVNDFQKGDIAEGYSVSREKKESFPLTVTSAQKNPTAFYLCASSRESSGSGKQQFFGPGTRLTVL.

The genes are TRBV9 and TRBJ2-7, with 7 bases identical to TRBD1. Germline CDR1 SGDLS, CDR2 YYNGEE. The CDR3 has 15 amino acids. Trimming removed 4 bases from V and 3 bases from J; junction bases left unmatched: 10. The CDR3 spells CASSPQAGTVYEQYF. The CDR3 DNA reads as TGTGCCAGCAGCCCCCAAGCTGGGACAGTCTACGAGCAGTACTTC.

The CDR3 reads CASKSRLASSGETQYF. CDR3 coding DNA: TGTGCCAGCAAAAGTAGGCTAGCGTCTTCTGGAGAGACCCAGTACTTC. The V call is TRBV2, the J call TRBJ2-5, with D perhaps matching TRBD2 (6 bases). Trimming left V 7 bases short and J 4 bases short, with 22 bases between. From germline, CDR1 is SNHLY and CDR2 FYNNEI. This CDR3 spans 16 amino acids.

The genes are TRBV10-3 and TRBJ2-7; D unclear. V was cut by 4 bases and J by 1 base, with 8 bases left in between. The CDR3 sequence is 13 residues long. Germline loops: CDR1 ENHRY, CDR2 SYGVKD. The CDR3 nucleotides are TGTGCCATCAGTGGTCCCCCTTCCTACGAGCAGTACTTC. As protein: CAISGPPSYEQYF.

J is TRBJ1-1 and V is TRBV5-6, with TRBD1 matching 8 bases. Germline assignment: CDR1 SGHDT and CDR2 YYEEEE. The V gene end was trimmed by 4 bases and the J gene end by 5 bases; junction bases not matched to a gene: 4. This CDR3 is 13 amino acids long. CDR3 coding DNA: TGTGCCAGCAGCCTCGGGACAGGAACTGAAGCTTTCTTT. The encoded protein is CASSLGTGTEAFF.

The V and J genes are TRBV11-2 and TRBJ1-1; D is perhaps TRBD1 (6 bases). This CDR3 is 13 amino acids long. Per germline, CDR1 SGHAT and CDR2 FQNNGV. Trimming shortened V by 4 bases and J by 5 bases, and 11 bases separated the two germline ends. Here the CDR3 DNA reads TGTGCCAGCAGCTCCAACAGGGAGACTGAAGCTTTCTTT. Amino acid sequence: CASSSNRETEAFF.

This clone has a single count. The rearrangement links TRBV5-1 to TRBJ1-6; D is undetermined. The CDR3 length is 15 residues. The germline CDR1 and CDR2 sequences are SGHRS and YFSETQ. Trimming left V 3 bases short and J 5 bases short, with 12 bases between. The CDR3 is CASSSRDSNNSPLHF. CDR3 nucleotides: TGCGCCAGCAGCTCCCGAGACTCGAATAATTCACCCCTCCACTTT. The full variable domain, in which reference TRBV5-1 and TRBJ1-6 provide the parts outside the CDR3, is KAGVTQTPRYLIKTRGQQVTLSCSPISGHRSVSWYQQTPGQGLQFLFEYFSETQRNKGNFPGRFSGRQFSNSRSEMNVSTLELGDSALYLCASSSRDSNNSPLHFGNGTRLTVT.

The chain links TRBV19 to TRBJ1-4; the D gene is possibly TRBD1 (6 bases). CDR3 length: 16 amino acids. The V gene's germline CDR1 is LNHDA and CDR2 SQIVND (reference sequence). V lost 9 bases, J lost 0 bases, and 17 bases lay in between. The CDR3 nucleotides read TGTGCCAGCAAGACGGGCCGGACAGCAACTAATGAAAAACTGTTTTTT. It is translated as CASKTGRTATNEKLFF.

The chain employs TRBV2 and TRBJ2-7, with TRBD1 identical over 10 bases. The CDR3 spans 16 residues. V dropped 7 bases and J dropped 7; count of bases not matched to a gene: 16. CDR1 SNHLY and CDR2 FYNNEI come from the germline V gene. The CDR3 loop is CASNKGRGQGKPEQYF. The CDR3 coding sequence is TGTGCCAGCAATAAGGGGAGGGGACAGGGGAAACCGGAGCAGTACTTC.

The chain is built from TRBV2 and TRBJ1-1; D is perhaps TRBD1 (6 bases). The germline V gene has CDR1 SNHLY and CDR2 FYNNEI. V lost 6 bases and J lost 3, with 14 bases in between. The CDR3 length is 14 residues. CDR3 sequence (DNA): TGTGCCAGCAGAGCACAGGGATCGGACACTGAAGCTTTCTTT. This gives the protein CASRAQGSDTEAFF.

CDR3 sequence reads: CAISEFRGGNNEQFF. CDR3 sequence (DNA): TGTGCCATCAGTGAATTCCGGGGGGGAAACAATGAGCAGTTCTTC. The rearrangement links TRBV10-3 to TRBJ2-1; 8 nucleotides align to TRBD2. This CDR3 is 15 amino acids long. With 3 bases clipped from V and 5 bases from J, the junction kept 6 bases outside the gene matches. Germline assignment: CDR1 ENHRY and CDR2 SYGVKD.

The gene calls are TRBV9 and TRBJ2-7; 10 positions match TRBD2. Losses at the gene ends were 4 bases for V and 3 bases for J; bases not matched to a gene: 7. CDR3 length: 15 residues. Germline-derived CDR1 and CDR2 are SGDLS and YYNGEE. The CDR3 loop is CASSPRTSGLYEQYF. In DNA form, the CDR3 reads TGTGCCAGCAGCCCCCGGACTAGCGGCCTCTACGAGCAGTACTTC.

The DNA of the CDR3 is TGTGCCAGTAGGCCTTTTGGGCGGGGTAACACCGGGGAGCTGTTTTTT. It yields the protein CASRPFGRGNTGELFF. The genes are TRBV19 and TRBJ2-2, with D possibly matching TRBD2 (6 bases). Per germline, CDR1 LNHDA and CDR2 SQIVND (reference sequence). V was clipped by 6 bases and J by 2 bases, with 16 bases between them. The CDR3 runs to 16 residues.

This clone came up a few times. The chain uses TRBV19 and TRBJ2-7; 7 nucleotides agree with TRBD1. The V segment lost 4 bases and the J segment 1 base; nucleotides outside the gene matches: 4. This CDR3 has 14 amino acids. In germline, CDR1 is LNHDA, CDR2 SQIVND (reference sequence). As DNA, the CDR3 is TGTGCCAGTAGTACACAGGGGCGGTCCTACGAGCAGTACTTC. Its translation: CASSTQGRSYEQYF.

The sample holds one count of this clone. The CDR3 spells CASSHLAVPYEQYF. The CDR3 coding sequence is TGTGCCAGCTCCCATCTAGCAGTTCCCTACGAGCAGTACTTC. This chain links TRBV6-5 with TRBJ2-7; the D gene is possibly TRBD2 (5 bases). Trimming left V 8 bases short and J 2 bases short, with 16 bases between. The CDR3 contains 14 residues. Germline CDR1 reads MNHEY; CDR2 reads SVGAGI.

V usage is TRBV6-2 or TRBV6-3 and J usage is TRBJ2-3; maybe TRBD2 (5 bases). Trimming took off 5 bases at V and 1 base at J, with 10 bases between the two ends. This CDR3 contains 14 residues. Looked up from germline, CDR1 is MNHEY and CDR2 is SVGEGT. Here the CDR3 reads CASSRREGTDTQYF. CDR3 in DNA: TGTGCCAGCAGTCGCCGGGAAGGCACAGATACGCAGTATTTT.

The chain is built from TRBV27 and TRBJ2-7, with D perhaps TRBD2 (6 bases). With 10 bases removed from V and 0 bases from J, the gap between germline ends came to 10 bases. Germline loops: CDR1 MNHEY, CDR2 SMNVEV (reference sequence). The CDR3 totals 12 residues. CDR3 sequence (DNA): TGTGCCACGCGGGACTTCTCCTACGAGCAGTACTTC. This codes for CATRDFSYEQYF.

This clone was picked up one time. CDR3 coding DNA: TGTGCCAGCAGCAATCAGGGAGATACGCAGTATTTT. Translated, it gives CASSNQGDTQYF. The chain couples TRBV7-3 to TRBJ2-3, with D maybe TRBD1 (5 bases). The germline CDR1 and CDR2 sequences are SGHTA and FQGTGA. Between the trimmed V and J ends, which lost 5 bases and 5 bases, there was a span of 8 bases. This CDR3 comprises 12 residues.

This sequence joins TRBV6-5 and TRBJ1-5, with a possible D match to TRBD1 (6 bases). This CDR3 spans 14 amino acids. Trimming left V 5 bases short and J 3 bases short, with 11 bases between. Per the germline V gene, CDR1 is MNHEY and CDR2 is SVGAGI. For the CDR3, the DNA is TGTGCCAGCAGTACAGGGTCGGTCAATCAGCCCCAGCATTTT. It encodes CASSTGSVNQPQHF.

The chain combines TRBV28 with TRBJ2-3; 8 nucleotides match TRBD1. Germline CDR1 reads MDHEN; CDR2 reads SYDVKM. The CDR3 has 15 residues. V shed 6 bases and J 2 bases; nucleotides not matched to a gene: 7. The CDR3 here is CASRADRGSTDTQYF. Written as DNA, the CDR3 is TGTGCCAGCAGAGCCGACAGGGGATCCACAGATACGCAGTATTTT.